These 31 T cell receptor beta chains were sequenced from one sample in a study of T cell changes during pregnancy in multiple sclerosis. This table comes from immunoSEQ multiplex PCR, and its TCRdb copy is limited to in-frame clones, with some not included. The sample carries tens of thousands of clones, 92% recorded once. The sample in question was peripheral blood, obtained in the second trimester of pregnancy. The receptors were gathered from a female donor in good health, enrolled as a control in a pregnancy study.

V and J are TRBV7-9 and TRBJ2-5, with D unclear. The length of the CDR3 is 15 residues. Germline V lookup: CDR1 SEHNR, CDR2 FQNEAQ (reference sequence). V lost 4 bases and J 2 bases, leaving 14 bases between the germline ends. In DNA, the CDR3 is TGTGCCAGCAGCTCATATGGGCCAGTTCAAGAGACCCAGTACTTC. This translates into CASSSYGPVQETQYF.

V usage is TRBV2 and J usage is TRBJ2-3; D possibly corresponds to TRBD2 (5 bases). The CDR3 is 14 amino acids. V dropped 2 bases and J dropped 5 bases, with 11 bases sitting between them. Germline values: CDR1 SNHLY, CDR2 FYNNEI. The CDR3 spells CASSETLAGDTQYF. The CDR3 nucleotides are TGTGCCAGCAGTGAAACCCTAGCAGGAGATACGCAGTATTTT. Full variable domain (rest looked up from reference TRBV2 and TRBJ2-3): EPEVTQTPSHQVTQMGQEVILRCVPISNHLYFYWYRQILGQKVEFLVSFYNNEISEKSEIFDDQFSVERPDGSNFTLKIRSTKLEDSAMYFCASSETLAGDTQYFGPGTRLTVL.

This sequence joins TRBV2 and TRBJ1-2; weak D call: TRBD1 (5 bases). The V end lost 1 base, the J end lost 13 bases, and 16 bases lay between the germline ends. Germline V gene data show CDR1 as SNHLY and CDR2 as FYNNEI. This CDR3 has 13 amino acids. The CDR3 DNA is TGTGCCAGCAGTGAAGACTTCGACAGAACCCTCACCTTC. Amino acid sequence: CASSEDFDRTLTF.

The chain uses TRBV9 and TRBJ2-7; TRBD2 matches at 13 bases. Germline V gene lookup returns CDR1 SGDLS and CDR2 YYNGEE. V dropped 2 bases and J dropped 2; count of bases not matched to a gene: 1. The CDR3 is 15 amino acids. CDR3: CASSVGLAGAYEQYF. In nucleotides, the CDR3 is TGTGCCAGCAGCGTTGGACTAGCGGGGGCCTACGAGCAGTACTTC.

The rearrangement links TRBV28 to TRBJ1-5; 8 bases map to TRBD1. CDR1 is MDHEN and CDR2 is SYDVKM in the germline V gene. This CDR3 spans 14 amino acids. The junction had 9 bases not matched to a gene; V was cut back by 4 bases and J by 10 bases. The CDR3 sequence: CASSSPGGQGPQHF. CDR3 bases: TGTGCCAGCAGTTCGCCAGGGGGCCAGGGTCCCCAGCATTTT.

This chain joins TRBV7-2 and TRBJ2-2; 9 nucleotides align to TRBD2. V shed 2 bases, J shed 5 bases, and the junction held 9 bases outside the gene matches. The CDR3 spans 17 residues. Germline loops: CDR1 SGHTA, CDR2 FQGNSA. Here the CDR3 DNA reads TGTGCCAGCAGCTTATCCTCGGCGGGGGGGACGACCGGGGAGCTGTTTTTT. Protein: CASSLSSAGGTTGELFF.

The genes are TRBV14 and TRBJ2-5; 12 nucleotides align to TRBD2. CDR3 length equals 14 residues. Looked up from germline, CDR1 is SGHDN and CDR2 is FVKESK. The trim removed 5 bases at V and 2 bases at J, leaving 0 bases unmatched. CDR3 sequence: CASSGLAGQETQYF. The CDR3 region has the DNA TGTGCCAGCAGCGGACTAGCGGGGCAAGAGACCCAGTACTTC. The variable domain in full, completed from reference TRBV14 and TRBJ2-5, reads EAGVTQFPSHSVIEKGQTVTLRCDPISGHDNLYWYRRVMGKEIKFLLHFVKESKQDESGMPNNRFLAERTGGTYSTLKVQPAELEDSGVYFCASSGLAGQETQYFGPGTRLLVL.

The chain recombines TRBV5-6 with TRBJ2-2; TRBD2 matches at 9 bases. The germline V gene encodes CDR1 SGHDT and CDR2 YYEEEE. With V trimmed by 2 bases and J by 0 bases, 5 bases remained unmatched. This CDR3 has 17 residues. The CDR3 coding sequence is TGTGCCAGCAGCTTTGGCGCGGGAGGGCCGAACACCGGGGAGCTGTTTTTT. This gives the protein CASSFGAGGPNTGELFF. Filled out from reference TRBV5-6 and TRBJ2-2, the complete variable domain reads DAGVTQSPTHLIKTRGQQVTLRCSPKSGHDTVSWYQQALGQGPQFIFQYYEEEERQRGNFPDRFSGHQFPNYSSELNVNALLLGDSALYLCASSFGAGGPNTGELFFGEGSRLTVL.

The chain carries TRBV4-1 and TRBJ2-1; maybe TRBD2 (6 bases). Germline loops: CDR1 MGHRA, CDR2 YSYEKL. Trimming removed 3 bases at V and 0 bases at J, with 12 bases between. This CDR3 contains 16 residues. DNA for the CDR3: TGCGCCAGCAGCCAGGAGGGTCGGGCCTCCTACAATGAGCAGTTCTTC. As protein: CASSQEGRASYNEQFF.

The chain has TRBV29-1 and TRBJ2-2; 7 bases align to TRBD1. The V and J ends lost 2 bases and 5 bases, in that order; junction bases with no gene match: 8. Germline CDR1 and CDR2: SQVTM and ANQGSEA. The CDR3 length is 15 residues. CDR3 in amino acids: CSVERRQGVTGELFF. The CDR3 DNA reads TGCAGCGTTGAAAGGCGGCAGGGGGTAACCGGGGAGCTGTTTTTT.

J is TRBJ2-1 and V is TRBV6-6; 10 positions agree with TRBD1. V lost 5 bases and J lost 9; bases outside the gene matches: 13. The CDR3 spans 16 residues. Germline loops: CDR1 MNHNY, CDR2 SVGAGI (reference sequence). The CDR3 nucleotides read TGTGCCAGCAGTAAGGGACAGGGGAAACGTTTGGGTGAGCAGTTCTTC. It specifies CASSKGQGKRLGEQFF.

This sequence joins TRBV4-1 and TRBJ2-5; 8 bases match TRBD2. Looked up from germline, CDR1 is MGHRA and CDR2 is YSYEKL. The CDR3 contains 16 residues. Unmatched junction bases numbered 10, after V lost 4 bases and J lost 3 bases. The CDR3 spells CASSRVLVAGKETQYF. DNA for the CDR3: TGCGCCAGCAGCCGGGTACTGGTAGCGGGAAAAGAGACCCAGTACTTC.

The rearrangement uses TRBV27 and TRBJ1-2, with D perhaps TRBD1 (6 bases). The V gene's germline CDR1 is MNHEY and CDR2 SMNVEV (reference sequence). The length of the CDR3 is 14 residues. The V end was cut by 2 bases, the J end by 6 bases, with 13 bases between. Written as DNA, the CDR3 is TGTGCCAGCAGTTTAGTCGGGGGGCTCAATGGCTACACCTTC. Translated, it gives CASSLVGGLNGYTF.

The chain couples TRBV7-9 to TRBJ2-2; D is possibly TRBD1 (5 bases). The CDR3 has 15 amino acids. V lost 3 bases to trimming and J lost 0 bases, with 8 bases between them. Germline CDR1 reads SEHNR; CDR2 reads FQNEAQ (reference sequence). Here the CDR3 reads CASSFQGSNTGELFF. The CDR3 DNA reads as TGTGCCAGCAGCTTTCAGGGTTCGAACACCGGGGAGCTGTTTTTT.

CDR3 nucleotides: TGTGCCAGCAGAGGCACCCTGTCGACAATCGGGGAGCTGTTTTTT. It yields the protein CASRGTLSTIGELFF. J is TRBJ2-2 and V is TRBV2, with no clear D. Per the germline V gene, CDR1 is SNHLY and CDR2 is FYNNEI. The CDR3 has 15 residues. Trimming removed 6 bases at V and 7 bases at J, with 18 bases between.

The DNA of the CDR3 is TGTGCCAGCAGCTTAAGGCACAGTTACTACAATGAGCAGTTCTTC. Translation: CASSLRHSYYNEQFF. This chain uses TRBV7-3 with TRBJ2-1; D is unclear. V lost 1 base, J lost 3 bases, and 10 bases lay in between. The CDR3 is 15 residues long. Looked up from germline, CDR1 is SGHTA and CDR2 is FQGTGA.

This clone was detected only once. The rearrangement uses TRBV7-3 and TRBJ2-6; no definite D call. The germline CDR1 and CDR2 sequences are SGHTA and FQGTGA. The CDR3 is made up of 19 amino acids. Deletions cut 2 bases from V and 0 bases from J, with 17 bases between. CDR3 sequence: CASSLDPGQRFSGANVLTF. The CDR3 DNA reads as TGTGCCAGCAGCTTAGACCCAGGTCAACGCTTCTCTGGGGCCAACGTCCTGACTTTC.

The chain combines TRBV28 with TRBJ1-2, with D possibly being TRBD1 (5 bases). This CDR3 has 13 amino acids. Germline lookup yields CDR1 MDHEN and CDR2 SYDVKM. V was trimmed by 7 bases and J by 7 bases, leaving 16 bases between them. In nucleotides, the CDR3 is TGTGCCAGCAAAGAAGGGATAAGGGGTGGCTACACCTTC. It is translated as CASKEGIRGGYTF.

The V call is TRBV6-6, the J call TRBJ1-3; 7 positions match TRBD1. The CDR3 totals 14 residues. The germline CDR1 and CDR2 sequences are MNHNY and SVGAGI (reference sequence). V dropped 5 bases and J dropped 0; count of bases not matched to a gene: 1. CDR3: CASSGTDSGNTIYF. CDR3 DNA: TGTGCCAGCAGTGGGACAGACTCTGGAAACACCATATATTTT.

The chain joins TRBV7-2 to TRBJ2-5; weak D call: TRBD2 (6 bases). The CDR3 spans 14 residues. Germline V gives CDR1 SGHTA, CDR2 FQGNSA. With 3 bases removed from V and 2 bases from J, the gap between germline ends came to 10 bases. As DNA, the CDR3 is TGTGCCAGCAGCTTTAGCGGTAGACAAGAGACCCAGTACTTC. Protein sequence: CASSFSGRQETQYF.

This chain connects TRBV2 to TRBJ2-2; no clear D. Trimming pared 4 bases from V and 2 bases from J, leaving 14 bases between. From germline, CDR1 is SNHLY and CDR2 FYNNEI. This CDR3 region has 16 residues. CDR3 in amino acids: CASSGQVNSNTGELFF. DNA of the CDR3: TGTGCCAGCAGTGGTCAAGTCAACTCAAACACCGGGGAGCTGTTTTTT.

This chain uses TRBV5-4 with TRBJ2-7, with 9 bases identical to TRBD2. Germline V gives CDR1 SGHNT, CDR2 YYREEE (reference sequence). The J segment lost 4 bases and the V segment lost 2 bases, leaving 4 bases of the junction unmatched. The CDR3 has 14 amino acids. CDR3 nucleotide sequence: TGTGCCAGCAGCTTCCAAGCGGGAGGTTACGAGCAGTACTTC. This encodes CASSFQAGGYEQYF.

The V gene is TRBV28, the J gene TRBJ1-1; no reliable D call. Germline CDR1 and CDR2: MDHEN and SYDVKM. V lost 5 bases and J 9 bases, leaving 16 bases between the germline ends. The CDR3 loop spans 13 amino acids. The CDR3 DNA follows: TGTGCCAGCAGTACATCGGCGGTCCGGAAAGCTTTCTTT. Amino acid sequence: CASSTSAVRKAFF.

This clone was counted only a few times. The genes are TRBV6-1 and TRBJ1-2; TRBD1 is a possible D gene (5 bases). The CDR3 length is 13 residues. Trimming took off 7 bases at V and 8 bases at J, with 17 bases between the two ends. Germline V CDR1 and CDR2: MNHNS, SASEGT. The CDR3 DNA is TGTGCCAGCACCGCGGAGGGGTGGGGGGGCTACACCTTC. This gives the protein CASTAEGWGGYTF.

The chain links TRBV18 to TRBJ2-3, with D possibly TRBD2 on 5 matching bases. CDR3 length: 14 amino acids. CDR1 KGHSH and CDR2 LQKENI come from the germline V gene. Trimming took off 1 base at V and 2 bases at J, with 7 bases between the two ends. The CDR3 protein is CASSPQRATDTQYF. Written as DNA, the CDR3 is TGTGCCAGCTCACCACAGAGGGCCACAGATACGCAGTATTTT.

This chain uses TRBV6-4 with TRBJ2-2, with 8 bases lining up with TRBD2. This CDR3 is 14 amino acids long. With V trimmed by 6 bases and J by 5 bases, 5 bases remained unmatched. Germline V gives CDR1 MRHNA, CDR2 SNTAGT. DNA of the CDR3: TGTGCCAGCAGAAGCGGGAGAGAGACCGGGGAGCTGTTTTTT. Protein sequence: CASRSGRETGELFF.

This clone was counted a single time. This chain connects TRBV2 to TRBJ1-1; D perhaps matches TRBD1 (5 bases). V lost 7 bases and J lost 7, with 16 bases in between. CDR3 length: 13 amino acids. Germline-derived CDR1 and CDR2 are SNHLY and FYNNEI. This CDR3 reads CASKRQAGGEAFF. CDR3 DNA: TGTGCCAGCAAAAGGCAAGCGGGGGGTGAAGCTTTCTTT.

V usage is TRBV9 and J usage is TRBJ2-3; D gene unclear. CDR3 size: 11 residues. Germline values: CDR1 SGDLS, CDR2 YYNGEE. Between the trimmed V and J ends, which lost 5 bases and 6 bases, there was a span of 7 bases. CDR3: CASRIEDTQYF. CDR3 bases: TGTGCCAGCAGGATAGAGGATACGCAGTATTTT.

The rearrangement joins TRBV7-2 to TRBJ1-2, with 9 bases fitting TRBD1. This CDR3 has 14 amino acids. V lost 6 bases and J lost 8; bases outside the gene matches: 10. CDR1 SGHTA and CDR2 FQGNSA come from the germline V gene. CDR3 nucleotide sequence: TGTGCCAGCAGTTTCACAGGGGGCTCTCAGGGCTACACCTTC. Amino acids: CASSFTGGSQGYTF.

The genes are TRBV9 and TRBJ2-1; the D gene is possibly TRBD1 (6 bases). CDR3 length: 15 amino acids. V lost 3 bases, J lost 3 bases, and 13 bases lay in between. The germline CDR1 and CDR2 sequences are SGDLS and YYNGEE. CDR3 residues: CASSGRGQSYNEQFF. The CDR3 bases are TGTGCCAGCAGCGGCCGAGGACAGAGCTACAATGAGCAGTTCTTC. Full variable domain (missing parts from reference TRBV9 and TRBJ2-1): DSGVTQTPKHLITATGQRVTLRCSPRSGDLSVYWYQQSLDQGLQFLIQYYNGEERAKGNILERFSAQQFPDLHSELNLSSLELGDSALYFCASSGRGQSYNEQFFGPGTRLTVL.

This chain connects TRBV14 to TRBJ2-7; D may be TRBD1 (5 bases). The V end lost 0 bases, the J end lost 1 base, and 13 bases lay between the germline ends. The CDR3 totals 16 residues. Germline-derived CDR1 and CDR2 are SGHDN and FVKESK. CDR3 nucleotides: TGTGCCAGCAGCCAAGAGTCCAGGGAATTTTCCTACGAGCAGTACTTC. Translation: CASSQESREFSYEQYF.